A single sample is the source of the 16 T cell receptor beta chains below, sequenced in a study of blood T cells in healthy people across ages. A second PCR, run for about 6 to 11 cycles, used a sample-barcoded 5' primer plus a J-beta primer mix. Each CDR3 protein gets one entry after TCRdb re-called the 5' RACE reads with MiXCR. Of 850,000 to 1,300,000 distinct CDR3 sequences in the sample, 35% to 50% were seen once. The sequenced sample consisted of blood. Receptors were obtained from an older woman in good health.

This clonotype has a handful of counts. The CDR3 spells CASSTSPYSYEQYF. CDR3 sequence (DNA): TGTGCCAGCAGTACTAGCCCGTACTCCTACGAGCAGTACTTC. The chain combines TRBV12-3 or TRBV12-4 with TRBJ2-7; D is possibly TRBD2 (6 bases). The V and J ends lost 5 bases and 0 bases respectively, with 11 bases between them. The CDR3 is made up of 14 amino acids.

In its sample, this clonotype was seen once. CDR3 protein: CASSRTGAAQYF. The CDR3 coding sequence is TGTGCCAGCAGTCGGACAGGGGCGGCGCAGTATTTT. The V and J genes are TRBV6-5 and TRBJ2-3; 9 nucleotides agree with TRBD1. The CDR3 loop spans 12 amino acids. V lost 5 bases, J lost 10 bases, and 4 bases stayed unmatched. In germline, CDR1 is MNHEY, CDR2 SVGAGI.

This chain links TRBV2 with TRBJ2-7; 7 positions agree with TRBD2. Germline CDR1 SNHLY, CDR2 FYNNEI. V lost 7 bases to trimming and J lost 4 bases; unmatched junction nucleotides: 10. CDR3 size: 14 residues. CDR3 in DNA: TGTGCCAGCACCGAGGGAGGGTATGCATACGAGCAGTACTTC. Protein: CASTEGGYAYEQYF.

This rearrangement joins TRBV5-6 to TRBJ1-4; D is possibly TRBD1 (5 bases). Germline V lookup: CDR1 SGHDT, CDR2 YYEEEE. The CDR3 consists of 15 residues. V was trimmed by 4 bases and J by 5 bases, leaving 15 bases between them. CDR3 DNA: TGTGCCAGCAGCCGAATCCCCGCAGGGAATGAAAAACTGTTTTTT. Translated: CASSRIPAGNEKLFF.

This clonotype was observed a handful of times. J is TRBJ2-7 and V is TRBV6-5; D possibly corresponds to TRBD1 (6 bases). Germline V lookup: CDR1 MNHEY, CDR2 SVGAGI. Trimming cost V 5 bases and J 3 bases, with 14 bases left between them. The CDR3 extends over 14 amino acids. CDR3 region: CASSGGQQGYEQYF. The CDR3 DNA reads as TGTGCCAGCAGTGGAGGACAGCAAGGCTACGAGCAGTACTTC.

This clonotype has more than one count but fewer than ten. The chain has TRBV29-1 and TRBJ1-3; D is possibly TRBD1 (6 bases). Trimming took off 6 bases at V and 0 bases at J, with 9 bases between the two ends. This CDR3 has 13 residues. Looked up from germline, CDR1 is SQVTM and CDR2 is ANQGSEA. The CDR3 region has the DNA TGCAGCGTACGACAGGCCTCTGGAAACACCATATATTTT. This translates into CSVRQASGNTIYF. The full variable domain, completed using reference TRBV29-1 and TRBJ1-3, is SAVISQKPSRDICQRGTSLTIQCQVDSQVTMMFWYRQQPGQSLTLIATANQGSEATYESGFVIDKFPISRPNLTFSTLTVSNMSPEDSSIYLCSVRQASGNTIYFGEGSWLTVV.

This rearrangement joins TRBV27 to TRBJ2-7; D not certain. The CDR3 spans 13 residues. Deletions cut 2 bases from V and 4 bases from J, with 9 bases between. Germline CDR1 MNHEY, CDR2 SMNVEV (reference sequence). The CDR3 DNA follows: TGTGCCAGCAGTTTAGGGCCCTGTTACGAGCAGTACTTC. It is translated as CASSLGPCYEQYF.

J is TRBJ2-1 and V is TRBV24-1; D gene uncertain. The CDR3 is 14 residues long. Germline loops: CDR1 KGHDR, CDR2 SFDVKD. Trimming pared 3 bases from V and 5 bases from J, leaving 10 bases between. The CDR3 spells CATSDADGNNEQFF. The CDR3 nucleotides are TGTGCCACCAGTGATGCGGACGGAAACAATGAGCAGTTCTTC.

This chain joins TRBV6-6 and TRBJ1-6, with D perhaps TRBD1 (6 bases). Germline-derived CDR1 and CDR2 are MNHNY and SVGAGI (reference sequence). CDR3 length: 17 residues. Trimming took off 11 bases at V and 9 bases at J, with 29 bases between the two ends. The CDR3 DNA reads TGTGCCTCTCGTCCTACAGGGAAAAGGGGCGATACTTCACCCCTCCACTTT. It specifies CASRPTGKRGDTSPLHF.

This clonotype was counted a single time. This sequence joins TRBV6-1 and TRBJ1-1; TRBD1 is a possible D gene (5 bases). The CDR3 is 15 residues long. V lost 8 bases and J 4 bases, leaving 20 bases between the germline ends. The germline V gene has CDR1 MNHNS and CDR2 SASEGT. Written as DNA, the CDR3 is TGTGCCAGCGCTGTAAAGGGGTCGGGAAGCACTGAAGCTTTCTTT. It is translated as CASAVKGSGSTEAFF.

J is TRBJ2-5 and V is TRBV9; 14 bases fit TRBD2. Germline V gives CDR1 SGDLS, CDR2 YYNGEE. The CDR3 is 16 amino acids. Trimming at V came to 3 bases and at J to 11 bases, leaving 12 bases not matched to a gene. CDR3 loop: CASSARLAGGYIEQYF. CDR3 in DNA: TGTGCCAGCAGCGCCAGACTAGCGGGAGGGTATATTGAGCAGTACTTC.

The rearrangement joins TRBV7-8 to TRBJ2-1, with D maybe TRBD2 (6 bases). The CDR3 runs to 12 residues. Looked up from germline, CDR1 is SGHVS and CDR2 is FQNEAQ. V lost 6 bases and J lost 9, with 12 bases in between. The CDR3 loop reads CASRPPGVEQFF. Written as DNA, the CDR3 is TGTGCCAGCAGACCCCCGGGGGTTGAGCAGTTCTTC. The full variable domain, in which reference TRBV7-8 and TRBJ2-1 provide the parts outside the CDR3, is GAGVSQSPRYKVAKRGQDVALRCDPISGHVSLFWYQQALGQGPEFLTYFQNEAQLDKSGLPSDRFFAERPEGSVSTLKIQRTQQEDSAVYLCASRPPGVEQFFGPGTRLTVL.

V usage is TRBV7-2 and J usage is TRBJ2-7; D might be TRBD1 or TRBD2, each matching 5 bases. The CDR3 has 17 residues. V dropped 6 bases and J dropped 0 bases, with 21 bases sitting between them. From germline, CDR1 is SGHTA and CDR2 FQGNSA. DNA of the CDR3: TGTGCCAGCAGGGACCGGGACCCAACAACAAGCTCCTACGAGCAGTACTTC. This gives the protein CASRDRDPTTSSYEQYF.

The chain combines TRBV11-2 with TRBJ2-7; 10 bases match TRBD2. The V and J ends lost 4 bases and 2 bases, in that order; junction bases with no gene match: 8. CDR1 and CDR2 from the germline V gene are SGHAT and FQNNGV. The CDR3 sequence is 16 residues long. In DNA, the CDR3 is TGTGCCAGCAGCTCCCCAGCGGGGGGGCCCACCTACGAGCAGTACTTC. It encodes CASSSPAGGPTYEQYF. The full variable domain, rest sourced from reference TRBV11-2 and TRBJ2-7, is EAGVAQSPRYKIIEKRQSVAFWCNPISGHATLYWYQQILGQGPKLLIQFQNNGVVDDSQLPKDRFSAERLKGVDSTLKIQPAKLEDSAVYLCASSSPAGGPTYEQYFGPGTRLTVT.

Details on this clonotype: A much larger clonotype is one base distant, so this may be a read error. The J gene is TRBJ1-2, the V gene TRBV7-9; 9 bases map to TRBD1. V lost 1 base, J lost 7 bases, and 1 base stayed unmatched. Per germline, CDR1 SEHNR and CDR2 FQNEAQ (reference sequence). The CDR3 has 13 residues. The CDR3 DNA follows: TGTGCCAGCAGCTTAGGGACAGGGGTTGGCTACACCTTC. It specifies CASSLGTGVGYTF.

This chain links TRBV20-1 with TRBJ2-1; 13 bases match TRBD2. TRBJ2-7 matches the DNA end more closely, so the J call is doubtful. In germline, CDR1 is DFQATT, CDR2 SNEGSKA (reference sequence). The CDR3 is made up of 14 amino acids. The CDR3 coding sequence is TGCAGTGCCAGGACTAGCGGGAGATCCAATGAGCAGTACTTC. Protein product: CSARTSGRSNEQYF.